This TCR beta chain was sequenced for a study of long-term antiretroviral therapy in people with HIV. Regarding the study as a whole: CDR3 length ranges were narrower in HIV repertoires than in controls.

Germline CDR1 is MNHNS and CDR2 is SASEGT. The CDR3 is made up of 14 amino acids. V shed 7 bases and J shed 4 bases, with 11 bases lying between them. Remarks on this clone: Its matching antigen is unknown.

Version v3.0 of the immunoSEQ assay ran at survey level. Sequencing used immunoSEQ multiplex PCR; TCRdb keeps in-frame clones, though not all of them. Among some 27,000 clones listed, roughly three quarters were seen once. V gene TRBV6-1 combines with J gene TRBJ2-6; D tentatively fits TRBD1 or TRBD2 (5 bases each). This material consisted of unsorted PBMCs, taken 2.1 years after starting antiretroviral therapy. The TCR originated in a man aged 25 to 45 with HIV. CDR3 nucleotides: TGTGCCAGCAAGTCAGGGACCGGGGCCAACGTCCTGACTTTC. Protein: CASKSGTGANVLTF.